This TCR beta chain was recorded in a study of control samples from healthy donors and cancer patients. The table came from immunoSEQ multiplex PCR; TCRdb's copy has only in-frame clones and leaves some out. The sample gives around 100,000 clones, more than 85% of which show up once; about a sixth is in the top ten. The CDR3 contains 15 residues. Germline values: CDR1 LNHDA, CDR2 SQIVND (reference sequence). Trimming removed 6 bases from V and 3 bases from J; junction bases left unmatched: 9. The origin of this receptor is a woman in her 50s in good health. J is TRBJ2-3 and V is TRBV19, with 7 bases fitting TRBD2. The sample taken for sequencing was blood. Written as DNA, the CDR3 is TGTGCCAGTAGCTCTGGCGGGAGAGGGACAGATACGCAGTATTTT. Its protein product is CASSSGGRGTDTQYF.